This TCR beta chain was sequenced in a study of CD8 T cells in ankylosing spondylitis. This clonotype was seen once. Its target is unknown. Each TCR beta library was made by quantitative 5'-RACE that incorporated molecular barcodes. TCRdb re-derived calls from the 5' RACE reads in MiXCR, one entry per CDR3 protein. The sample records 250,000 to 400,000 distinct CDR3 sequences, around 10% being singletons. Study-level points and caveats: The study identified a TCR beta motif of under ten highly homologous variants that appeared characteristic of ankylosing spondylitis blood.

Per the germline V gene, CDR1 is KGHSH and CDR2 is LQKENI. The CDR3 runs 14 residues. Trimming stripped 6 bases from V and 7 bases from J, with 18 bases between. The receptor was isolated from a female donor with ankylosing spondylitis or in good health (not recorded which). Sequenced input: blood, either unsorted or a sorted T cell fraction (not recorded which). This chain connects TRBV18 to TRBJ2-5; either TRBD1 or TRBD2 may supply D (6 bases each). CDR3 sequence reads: CASSVGGSETTQYF. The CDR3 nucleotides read TGTGCCAGCTCTGTCGGGGGCAGCGAAACGACCCAGTACTTC.